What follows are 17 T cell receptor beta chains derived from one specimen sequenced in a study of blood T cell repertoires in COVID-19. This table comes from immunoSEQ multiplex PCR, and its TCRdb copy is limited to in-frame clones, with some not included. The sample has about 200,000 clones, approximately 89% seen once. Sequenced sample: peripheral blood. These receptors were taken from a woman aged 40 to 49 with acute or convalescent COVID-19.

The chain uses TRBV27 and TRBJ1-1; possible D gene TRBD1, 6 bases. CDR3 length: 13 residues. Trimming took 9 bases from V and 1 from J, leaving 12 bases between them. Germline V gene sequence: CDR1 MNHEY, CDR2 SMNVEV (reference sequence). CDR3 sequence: CASQRGANTEAFF. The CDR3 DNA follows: TGTGCCAGTCAACGGGGGGCGAACACTGAAGCTTTCTTT.

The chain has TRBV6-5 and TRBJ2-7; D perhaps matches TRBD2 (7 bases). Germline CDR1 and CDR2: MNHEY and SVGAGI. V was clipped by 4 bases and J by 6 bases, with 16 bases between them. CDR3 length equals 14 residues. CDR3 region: CASSLTFGGPEQYV. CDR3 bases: TGTGCCAGCAGTTTAACTTTCGGGGGGCCCGAGCAGTACGTC.

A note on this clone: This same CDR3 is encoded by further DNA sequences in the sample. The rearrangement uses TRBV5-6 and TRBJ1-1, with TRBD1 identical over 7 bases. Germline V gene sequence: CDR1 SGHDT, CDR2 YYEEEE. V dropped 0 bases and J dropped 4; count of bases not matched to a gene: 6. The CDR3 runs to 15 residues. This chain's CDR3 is CASSLAWQGGTEAFF. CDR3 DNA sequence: TGTGCCAGCAGCTTGGCCTGGCAGGGGGGCACTGAAGCTTTCTTT.

The CDR3 sequence is CASSPATGLASETQYF. The CDR3, as DNA: TGTGCCAGTAGTCCAGCTACAGGACTAGCCTCCGAGACCCAGTACTTC. The V call is TRBV19, the J call TRBJ2-5; 8 bases are shared with TRBD2. The CDR3 spans 16 residues. The trim removed 5 bases at V and 5 bases at J, leaving 13 bases unmatched. Germline loops: CDR1 LNHDA, CDR2 SQIVND (reference sequence).

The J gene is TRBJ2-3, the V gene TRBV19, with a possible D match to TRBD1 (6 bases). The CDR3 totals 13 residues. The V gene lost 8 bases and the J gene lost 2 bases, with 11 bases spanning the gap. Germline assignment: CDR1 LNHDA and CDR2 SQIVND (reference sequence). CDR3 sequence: CASSGQHTDTQYF. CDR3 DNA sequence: TGTGCCAGTTCTGGACAGCACACAGATACGCAGTATTTT.

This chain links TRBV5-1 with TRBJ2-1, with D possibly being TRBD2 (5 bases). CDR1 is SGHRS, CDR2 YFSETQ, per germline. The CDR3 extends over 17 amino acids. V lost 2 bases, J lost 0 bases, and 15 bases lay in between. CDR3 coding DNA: TGCGCCAGCAGCTTATTGGACTCCCAAAACTCCTACAATGAGCAGTTCTTC. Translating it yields CASSLLDSQNSYNEQFF.

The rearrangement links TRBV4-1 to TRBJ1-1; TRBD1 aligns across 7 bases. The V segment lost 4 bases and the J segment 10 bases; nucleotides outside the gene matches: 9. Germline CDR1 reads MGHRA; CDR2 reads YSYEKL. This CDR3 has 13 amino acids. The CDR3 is CASSRLVGGRAFF. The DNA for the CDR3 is TGCGCCAGCAGCCGCCTCGTAGGGGGCAGAGCTTTCTTT.

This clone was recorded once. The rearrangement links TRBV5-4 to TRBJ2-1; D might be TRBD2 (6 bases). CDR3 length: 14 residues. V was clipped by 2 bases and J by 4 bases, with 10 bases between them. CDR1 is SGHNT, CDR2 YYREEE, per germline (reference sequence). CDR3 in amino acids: CASSLAGSYNEQFF. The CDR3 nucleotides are TGTGCCAGCAGCTTAGCGGGTTCTTACAATGAGCAGTTCTTC.

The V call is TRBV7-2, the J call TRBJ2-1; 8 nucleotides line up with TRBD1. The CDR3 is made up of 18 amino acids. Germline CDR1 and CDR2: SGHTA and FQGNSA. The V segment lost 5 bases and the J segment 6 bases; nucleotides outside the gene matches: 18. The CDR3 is CASSLRGLGELVSNEQFF. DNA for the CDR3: TGTGCCAGCAGCCTCAGGGGGCTGGGGGAACTAGTGAGCAATGAGCAGTTCTTC. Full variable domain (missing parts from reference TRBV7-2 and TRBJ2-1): GAGVSQSPSNKVTEKGKDVELRCDPISGHTALYWYRQSLGQGLEFLIYFQGNSAPDKSGLPSDRFSAERTGGSVSTLTIQRTQQEDSAVYLCASSLRGLGELVSNEQFFGPGTRLTVL.

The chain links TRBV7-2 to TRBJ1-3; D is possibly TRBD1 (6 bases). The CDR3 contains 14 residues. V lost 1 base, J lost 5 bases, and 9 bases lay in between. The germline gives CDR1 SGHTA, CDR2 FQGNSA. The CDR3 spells CASSLEGVRNTIYF. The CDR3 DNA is TGTGCCAGCAGCTTAGAGGGGGTCAGAAACACCATATATTTT.

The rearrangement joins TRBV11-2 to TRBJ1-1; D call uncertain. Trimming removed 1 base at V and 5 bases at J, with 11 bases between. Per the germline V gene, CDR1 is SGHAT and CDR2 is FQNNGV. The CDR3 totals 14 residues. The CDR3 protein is CASSLGLTWTEAFF. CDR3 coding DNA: TGTGCCAGCAGCTTAGGGCTTACGTGGACTGAAGCTTTCTTT.

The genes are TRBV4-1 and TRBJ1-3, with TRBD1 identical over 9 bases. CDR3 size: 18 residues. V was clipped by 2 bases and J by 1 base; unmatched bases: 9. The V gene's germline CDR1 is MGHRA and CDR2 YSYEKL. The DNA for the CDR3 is TGCGCCAGCAGCCAACCAGGACAGGGGCCGGGATCTGGAAACACCATATATTTT. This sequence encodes CASSQPGQGPGSGNTIYF.

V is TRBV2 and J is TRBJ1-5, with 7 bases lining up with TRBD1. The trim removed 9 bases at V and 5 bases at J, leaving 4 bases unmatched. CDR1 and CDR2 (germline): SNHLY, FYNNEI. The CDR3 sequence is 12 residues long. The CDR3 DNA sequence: TGTGCCAGTAACAGGGGAGATCAGCCCCAGCATTTT. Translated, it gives CASNRGDQPQHF.

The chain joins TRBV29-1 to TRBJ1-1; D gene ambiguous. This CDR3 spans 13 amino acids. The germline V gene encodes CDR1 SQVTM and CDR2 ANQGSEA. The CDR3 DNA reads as TGCAATATTAACGTAGCGGGGTCCACTGAAGCTTTCTTT. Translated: CNINVAGSTEAFF.

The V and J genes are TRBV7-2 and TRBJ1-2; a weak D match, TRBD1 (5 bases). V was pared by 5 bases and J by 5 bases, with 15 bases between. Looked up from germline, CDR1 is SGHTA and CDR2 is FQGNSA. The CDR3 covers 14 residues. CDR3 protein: CASSPGDRPYGYTF. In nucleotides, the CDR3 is TGTGCCAGCAGCCCGGGGGACCGCCCTTATGGCTACACCTTC.

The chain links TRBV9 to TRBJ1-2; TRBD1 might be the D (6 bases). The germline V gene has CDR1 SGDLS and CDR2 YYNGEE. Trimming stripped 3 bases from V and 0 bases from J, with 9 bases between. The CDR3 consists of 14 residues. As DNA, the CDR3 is TGTGCCAGCAGCGCGACAGGCCCTAACTATGGCTACACCTTC. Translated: CASSATGPNYGYTF.

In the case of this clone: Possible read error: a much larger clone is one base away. CDR3 protein: CASSLGQSNSPLHF. The DNA of the CDR3 is TGTGCCAGCAGCTTGGGACAGAGTAATTCACCCCTCCACTTT. This chain connects TRBV3-1 (or the pseudogene TRBV3-2) to TRBJ1-6; 7 bases map to TRBD1. The CDR3 has 14 amino acids. J was trimmed by 6 bases and V by 5 bases; bases with no gene match: 4. CDR1 is LGHDT and CDR2 is YNNKEL in the germline V gene (reference sequence).